The clone carrying this T cell receptor beta chain appeared a few times. The sample comes from a study of blood T cells in healthy people across ages. The authors drew about 10 milliliters of peripheral blood from each donor. Each sample yielded at least 6 micrograms of PBMC total RNA. The CDR3 length is 15 residues. CDR1 and CDR2 (germline): LGHDT, YNNKEL (reference sequence). The V and J ends lost 6 bases and 1 base respectively, with 14 bases between them. With a J-beta primer mix and a sample-barcoded 5' primer, a second PCR ran 7 to 11 cycles. TCRdb reanalysed the 5' RACE reads using MiXCR and keeps one entry per CDR3 protein. Of 1.5 million to 2 million distinct CDR3 sequences detected, roughly 49% appear once; the ten largest clones hold over 2%.

Sequences were obtained from blood. The rearrangement links TRBV3-1 to TRBJ2-3; perhaps TRBD1 as D (6 bases). The clonotype originates from a woman in her 40s in good health. The CDR3 nucleotides read TGTGCCAGCAGTCCCGGCAGGGGTCGCACAGATACGCAGTATTTT. It translates to CASSPGRGRTDTQYF.